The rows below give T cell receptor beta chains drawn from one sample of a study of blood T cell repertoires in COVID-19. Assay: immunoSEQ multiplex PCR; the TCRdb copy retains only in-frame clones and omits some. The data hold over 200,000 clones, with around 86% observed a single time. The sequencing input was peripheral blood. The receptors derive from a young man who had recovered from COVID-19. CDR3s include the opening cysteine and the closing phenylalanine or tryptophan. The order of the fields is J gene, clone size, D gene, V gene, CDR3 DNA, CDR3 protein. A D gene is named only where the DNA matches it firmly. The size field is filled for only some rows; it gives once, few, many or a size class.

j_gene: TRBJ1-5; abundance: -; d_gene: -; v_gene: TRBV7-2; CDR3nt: TGTGCCAGCAGCTTAGCCCCACTCTCTCAGCCCCAGCATTTT; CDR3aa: CASSLAPLSQPQHF
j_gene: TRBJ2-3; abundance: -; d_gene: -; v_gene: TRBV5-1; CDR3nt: TGCGCCAGCAGCCCTCCACTGGGGGGGCGGCCAGATACGCAGTATTTT; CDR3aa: CASSPPLGGRPDTQYF
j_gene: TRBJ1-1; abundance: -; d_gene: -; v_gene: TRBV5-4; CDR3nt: TGTGCCAGCAGCTCGACTCCTGGTGGAAACACTGAAGCTTTCTTT; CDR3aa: CASSSTPGGNTEAFF
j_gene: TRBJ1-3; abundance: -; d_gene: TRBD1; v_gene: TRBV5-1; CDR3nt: TGCGCCAGCAGTTGGGGACAGTCTGGAAACACCATATATTTT; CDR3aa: CASSWGQSGNTIYF
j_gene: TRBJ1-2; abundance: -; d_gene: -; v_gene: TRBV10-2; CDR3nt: TGCGCCAGCCGGGAGGGCGGTAACTATGGCTACACCTTC; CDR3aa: CASREGGNYGYTF
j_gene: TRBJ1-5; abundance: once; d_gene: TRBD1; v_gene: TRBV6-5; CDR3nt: TGTGCCAGCAGTCAGGGGGTTTGGCCCCAGCATTTT; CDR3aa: CASSQGVWPQHF
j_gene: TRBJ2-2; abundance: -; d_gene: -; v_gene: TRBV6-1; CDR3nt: TGTGCCAGCACCCTCGGGAACACCGGGGAGCTGTTTTTT; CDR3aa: CASTLGNTGELFF
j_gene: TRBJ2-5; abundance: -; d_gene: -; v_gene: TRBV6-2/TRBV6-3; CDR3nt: TGTGCCAGCAGTTTGGGTGTAGCGTCTGGGTCCGAGACCCAGTACTTC; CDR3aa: CASSLGVASGSETQYF
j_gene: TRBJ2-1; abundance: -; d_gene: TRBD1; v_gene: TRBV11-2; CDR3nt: TGTGCCAGCAGCTTAGGCCGGGACAGGGTCCTCAATGAGCAGTTCTTC; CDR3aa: CASSLGRDRVLNEQFF
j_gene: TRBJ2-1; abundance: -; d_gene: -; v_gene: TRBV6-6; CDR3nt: TGTGCCAGCAGTCGATTTCTAGGTTACGACTACAATGAGCAGTTCTTC; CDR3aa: CASSRFLGYDYNEQFF
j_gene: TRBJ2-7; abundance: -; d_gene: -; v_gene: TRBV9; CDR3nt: TGTGCCAGCAGCCCCCAAGGCAGGGCCTCCTACGAGCAGTACTTC; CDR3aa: CASSPQGRASYEQYF
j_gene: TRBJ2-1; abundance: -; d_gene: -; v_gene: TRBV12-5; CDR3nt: TGTGCTAGTGGACTCCCCCATGAGCAGTTCTTC; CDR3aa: CASGLPHEQFF
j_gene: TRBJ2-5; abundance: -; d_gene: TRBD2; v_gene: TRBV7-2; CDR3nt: TGTGCCAGCAGCTTAGGTGTAATAGCGGGGGGGAAAGAGACCCAGTACTTC; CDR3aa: CASSLGVIAGGKETQYF
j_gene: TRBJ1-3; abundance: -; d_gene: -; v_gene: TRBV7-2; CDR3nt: TGTGCCAGCAGAGGGGAAACTGGAAACACCATATATTTT; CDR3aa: CASRGETGNTIYF